These T cell receptor beta chains were read from a single sample in a study of cytomegalovirus exposure and HLA in healthy donors. The table came from immunoSEQ multiplex PCR; TCRdb's copy has only in-frame clones and leaves some out. The sample has over 80,000 clones, 76% seen once. The specimen was PBMCs. The receptors shown here come from a man aged 40-50 years in good health and CMV-seronegative. Both conserved end residues are part of each CDR3. The D gene is left open where the match is weak. The listing skips clone size in some rows; elsewhere it reads once, few, many or a size class.

J: TRBJ2-5; V: TRBV7-3; size: .; D: .; DNA: TGTGCCAGCAGCTTTCAGGGCAGGCCTCAGTACTTC; CDR3: CASSFQGRPQYF
J: TRBJ1-5; V: TRBV6-5; size: .; D: TRBD1; DNA: TGTGCCAGCAGCTTACAGGGGAATCAGCCCCAGCATTTT; CDR3: CASSLQGNQPQHF
J: TRBJ1-2; V: TRBV5-1; size: .; D: .; DNA: TGCGCCAGCATTTTGAAAACCGGGACTTTTGGCTACACCTTC; CDR3: CASILKTGTFGYTF
J: TRBJ1-5; V: TRBV28; size: .; D: TRBD1; DNA: TGTGCCAGCAGTTTGGTGGGCCTACAGGGGTATCAGCCCCAGCATTTT; CDR3: CASSLVGLQGYQPQHF
J: TRBJ2-7; V: TRBV5-4; size: .; D: .; DNA: TGTGCCAGCAGCTCGGACTACAACTACGAGCAGTACTTC; CDR3: CASSSDYNYEQYF
J: TRBJ1-4; V: TRBV19; size: .; D: .; DNA: TGTGCCAGTAGTCCCCGCGGGCTTAATGAAAAACTGTTTTTT; CDR3: CASSPRGLNEKLFF
J: TRBJ1-1; V: TRBV7-9; size: .; D: .; DNA: TGTGCCAGCAGCTTAGGCCAGGGGATTCCGACTGAAGCTTTCTTT; CDR3: CASSLGQGIPTEAFF
J: TRBJ1-1; V: TRBV5-1; size: .; D: .; DNA: TGCGCCAGCAGCTTGGACTACACTGAAGCTTTCTTT; CDR3: CASSLDYTEAFF
J: TRBJ2-7; V: TRBV18; size: few; D: TRBD1; DNA: TGTGCCAGCTCAACTGGACAGGGAGTACCCTACGAGCAGTACTTC; CDR3: CASSTGQGVPYEQYF
J: TRBJ2-3; V: TRBV5-1; size: .; D: .; DNA: TGCGCCAGCAGTTGGCGGGAAGACACAGATACGCAGTATTTT; CDR3: CASSWREDTDTQYF
J: TRBJ1-5; V: TRBV7-2; size: .; D: TRBD1; DNA: TGTGCCAGCAGCTTCCTGACAGGGCTAAATCAGCCCCAGCATTTT; CDR3: CASSFLTGLNQPQHF
J: TRBJ2-5; V: TRBV2; size: .; D: .; DNA: TGTGCCAGTAAGGACGACACAGGAGAGACCCAGTACTTC; CDR3: CASKDDTGETQYF
J: TRBJ1-2; V: TRBV5-1; size: .; D: TRBD1; DNA: TGCGCCAGCAGCTGGACAGGGGACTCTAACTATGGCTACACCTTC; CDR3: CASSWTGDSNYGYTF
J: TRBJ2-7; V: TRBV5-1; size: few; D: TRBD1; DNA: TGCGCCAGCAGCTTGGAGACAGGGGCACCCTACGAGCAGTACTTC; CDR3: CASSLETGAPYEQYF
J: TRBJ2-3; V: TRBV7-2; size: few; D: .; DNA: TGTGCCAGCCCTACTCCCCCCAGCACAGATACGCAGTATTTT; CDR3: CASPTPPSTDTQYF
J: TRBJ2-7; V: TRBV4-3; size: .; D: .; DNA: TGCGCCAGCAGCCTAATTGGGGGCGGTATCTACGAGCAGTACTTC; CDR3: CASSLIGGGIYEQYF
J: TRBJ2-1; V: TRBV28; size: .; D: TRBD2; DNA: TGTGCCAGCAGTGAACGGACTAGCGGGGGCGATGAGCAGTTCTTC; CDR3: CASSERTSGGDEQFF
J: TRBJ2-2; V: TRBV9; size: few; D: TRBD2; DNA: TGTGCCAGCAGCGTAGCCAGCGGGGGGGCGAACACCGGGGAGCTGTTTTTT; CDR3: CASSVASGGANTGELFF
J: TRBJ2-7; V: TRBV11-2; size: few; D: TRBD2; DNA: TGTGCCAGCAGCTTTTCTAGCGGGGGTAGCTCCTACGAGCAGTACTTC; CDR3: CASSFSSGGSSYEQYF
J: TRBJ2-7; V: TRBV28; size: .; D: TRBD2; DNA: TGTGCCAGCAGTCCCAACGGACTAGCGGGGTCCTTC; CDR3: CASSPNGLAGSF
J: TRBJ1-1; V: TRBV6-5; size: .; D: TRBD1; DNA: TGTGCCAGCAGTACTGGACAGGCCGGGGAAGCTTTCTTT; CDR3: CASSTGQAGEAFF
J: TRBJ2-1; V: TRBV11-2; size: .; D: .; DNA: TGTGCCAGCAGCCGAACGACGGGGAACAATGAGCAGTTCTTC; CDR3: CASSRTTGNNEQFF
J: TRBJ1-4; V: TRBV7-2; size: .; D: TRBD1; DNA: TGTGCCAGCAGCTACGACAGGGCTAATGAAAAACTGTTTTTT; CDR3: CASSYDRANEKLFF
J: TRBJ1-2; V: TRBV15; size: .; D: TRBD1; DNA: TGTGCCACCAGCAGAGGGACAGGAATAGTTAACTATGGCTACACCTTC; CDR3: CATSRGTGIVNYGYTF
J: TRBJ1-1; V: TRBV9; size: .; D: .; DNA: TGTGCCAGCAGCGTGTCCACCAGAGGGGGGGGTACTGAAGCTTTCTTT; CDR3: CASSVSTRGGGTEAFF
J: TRBJ1-5; V: TRBV27; size: .; D: .; DNA: TGTGCCAGCAGTTACCGGGGCAATCAGCCCCAGCATTTT; CDR3: CASSYRGNQPQHF
J: TRBJ1-4; V: TRBV5-1; size: few; D: .; DNA: TGCGCCAGCAGCTTTGGGGCAACCACTTCTAATGAAAAACTGTTTTTT; CDR3: CASSFGATTSNEKLFF
J: TRBJ2-5; V: TRBV9; size: .; D: TRBD2; DNA: TGTGCCAGCACCGAGGGACTAGCGGGACAAGAGACCCAGTACTTC; CDR3: CASTEGLAGQETQYF
J: TRBJ2-5; V: TRBV19; size: .; D: .; DNA: TGTGCCAGTAGTACCTTACAACAAGAGACCCAGTACTTC; CDR3: CASSTLQQETQYF